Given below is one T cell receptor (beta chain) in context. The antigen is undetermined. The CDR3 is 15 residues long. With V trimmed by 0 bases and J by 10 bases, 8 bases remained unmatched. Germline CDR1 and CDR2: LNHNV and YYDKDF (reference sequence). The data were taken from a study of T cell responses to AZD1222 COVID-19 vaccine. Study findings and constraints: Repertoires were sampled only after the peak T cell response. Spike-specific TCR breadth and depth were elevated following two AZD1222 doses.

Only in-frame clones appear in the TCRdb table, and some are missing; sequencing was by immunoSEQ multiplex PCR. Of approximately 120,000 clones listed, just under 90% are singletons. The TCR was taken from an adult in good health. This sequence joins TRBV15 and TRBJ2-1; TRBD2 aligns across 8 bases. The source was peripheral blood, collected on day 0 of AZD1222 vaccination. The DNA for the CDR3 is TGTGCCACCAGCAGAGAACTGATAGCGGGACAAGAGCAGTTCTTC. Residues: CATSRELIAGQEQFF.